This T cell receptor (beta chain) was identified in a study of OX40 agonist ivuxolimab in advanced cancers. Autoimmune disease history or systemic immunosuppression led to patient exclusion. Repertoires were generated with immunoSEQ multiplex PCR, while TCRdb's copy carries only in-frame clones and drops some. Of 61,000 or so clones in the sample, 83% are singletons; the top ten hold 3.4%. Germline values: CDR1 MDHEN, CDR2 SYDVKM. The germline V and J ends were trimmed by 6 bases and 8 bases, with 8 bases remaining between them. The CDR3 has 12 amino acids. This clonotype originated in an adult with an advanced solid tumor such as melanoma, head and neck, liver or kidney cancer. The gene calls are TRBV28 and TRBJ1-6; TRBD1 might be the D (5 bases). The material was CD4+ or CD8+ T cells sorted from blood, obtained in a trial of the OX40 agonist ivuxolimab. In DNA, the CDR3 is TGTGCCAGCAGCGACAGAGATTCACCCCTCCACTTT. The encoded protein is CASSDRDSPLHF.